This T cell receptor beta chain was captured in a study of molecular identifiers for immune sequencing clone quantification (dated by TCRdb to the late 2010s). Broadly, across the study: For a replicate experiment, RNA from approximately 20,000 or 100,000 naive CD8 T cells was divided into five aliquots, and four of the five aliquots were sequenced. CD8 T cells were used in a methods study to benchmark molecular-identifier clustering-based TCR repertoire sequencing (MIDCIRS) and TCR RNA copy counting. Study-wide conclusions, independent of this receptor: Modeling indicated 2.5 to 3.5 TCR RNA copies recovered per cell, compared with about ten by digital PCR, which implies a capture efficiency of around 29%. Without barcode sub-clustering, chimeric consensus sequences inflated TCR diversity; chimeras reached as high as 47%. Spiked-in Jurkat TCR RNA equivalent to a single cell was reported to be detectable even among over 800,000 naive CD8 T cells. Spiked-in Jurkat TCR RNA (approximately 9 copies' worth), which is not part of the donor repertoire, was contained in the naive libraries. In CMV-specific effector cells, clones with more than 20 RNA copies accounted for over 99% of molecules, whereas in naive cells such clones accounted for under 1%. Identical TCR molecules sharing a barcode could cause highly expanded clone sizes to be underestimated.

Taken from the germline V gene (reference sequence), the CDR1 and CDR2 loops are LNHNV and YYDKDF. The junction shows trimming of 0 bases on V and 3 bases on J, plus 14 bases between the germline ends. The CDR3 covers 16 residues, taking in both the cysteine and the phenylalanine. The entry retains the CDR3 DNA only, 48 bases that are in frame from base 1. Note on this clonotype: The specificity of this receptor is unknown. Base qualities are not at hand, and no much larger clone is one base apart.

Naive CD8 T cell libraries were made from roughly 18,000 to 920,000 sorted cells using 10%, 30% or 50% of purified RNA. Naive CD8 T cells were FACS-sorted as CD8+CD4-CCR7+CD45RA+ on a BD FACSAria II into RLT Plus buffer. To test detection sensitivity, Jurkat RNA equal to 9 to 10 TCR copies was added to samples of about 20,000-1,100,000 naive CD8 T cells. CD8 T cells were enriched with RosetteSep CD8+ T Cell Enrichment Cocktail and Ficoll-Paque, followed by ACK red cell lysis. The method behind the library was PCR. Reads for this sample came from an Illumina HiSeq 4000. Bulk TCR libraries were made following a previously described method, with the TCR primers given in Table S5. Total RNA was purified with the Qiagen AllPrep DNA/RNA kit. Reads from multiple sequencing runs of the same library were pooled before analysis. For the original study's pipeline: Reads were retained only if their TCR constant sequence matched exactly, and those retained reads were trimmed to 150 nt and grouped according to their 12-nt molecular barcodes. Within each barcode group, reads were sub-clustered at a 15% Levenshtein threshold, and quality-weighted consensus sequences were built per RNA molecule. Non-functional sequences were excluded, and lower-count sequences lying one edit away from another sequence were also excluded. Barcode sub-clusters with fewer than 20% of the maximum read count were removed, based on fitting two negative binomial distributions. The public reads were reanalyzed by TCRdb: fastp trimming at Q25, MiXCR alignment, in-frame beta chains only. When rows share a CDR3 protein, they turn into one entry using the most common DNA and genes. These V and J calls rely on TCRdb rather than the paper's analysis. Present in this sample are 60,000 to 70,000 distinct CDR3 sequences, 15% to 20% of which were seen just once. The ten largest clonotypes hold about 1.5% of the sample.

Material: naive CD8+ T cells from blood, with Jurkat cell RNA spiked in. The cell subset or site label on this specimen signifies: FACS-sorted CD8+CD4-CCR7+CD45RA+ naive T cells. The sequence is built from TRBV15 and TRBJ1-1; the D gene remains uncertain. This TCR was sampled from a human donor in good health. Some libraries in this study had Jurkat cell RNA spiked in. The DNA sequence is TGTGCCACCAGCAGAGATATGGCTGGCGTAGACACTGAAGCTTTCTTT. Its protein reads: CATSRDMAGVDTEAFF.